This T cell receptor beta chain was retrieved from a study of CD8 T cells in ankylosing spondylitis. Study observations and caveats: Reportedly, significant enrichment of disease-linked clones occurred in matched ankylosing spondylitis synovial fluid. Earlier reports found some motif variants in synovial fluid and blood in reactive arthritis. Characteristic of ankylosing spondylitis blood, it appeared, was a TCR beta motif comprising about eight highly homologous variants.

This clonotype was detected a few times. The antigen is not known. The authors made TCR beta libraries by quantitative 5'-RACE with molecular barcodes. TCRdb ran MiXCR on the 5' RACE reads and lists one entry per CDR3 protein. The top ten clones hold 8% to 9.5% of a sample with 300,000 to 400,000 distinct CDR3 sequences, under 14% of them seen once. The specimen was blood, either unsorted or a sorted T cell fraction (not recorded which). The TCR comes from a female donor with ankylosing spondylitis or in good health (not recorded which).

The CDR3 region has the DNA TGTGCCAGCTCAACGGGACAGGGGGCGCGCACTGAAGCTTTCTTT. It codes for CASSTGQGARTEAFF. V usage is TRBV18 and J usage is TRBJ1-1, with 12 bases fitting TRBD1. Germline values: CDR1 KGHSH, CDR2 LQKENI. J was trimmed by 4 bases and V by 5 bases; bases with no gene match: 5. The CDR3 consists of 15 residues.